This T cell receptor (beta chain) was documented in a study of blood T cell repertoires in COVID-19. The CDR3 is 14 amino acids. In germline, CDR1 is SGHDN, CDR2 FVKESK. V lost 5 bases and J 7 bases, leaving 14 bases between the germline ends. Produced via immunoSEQ multiplex PCR; TCRdb's table is partial and in-frame only. In the table there are 150,000 to 200,000 clones, 84% of which are singletons. The gene calls are TRBV14 and TRBJ1-4, with a weak D call TRBD1 (6 bases). The sample was PBMCs or T cells enriched from blood (not recorded which). This sequence was found in a woman in her twenties or thirties who had been exposed to COVID-19. In nucleotides, the CDR3 is TGTGCCAGCAGCAGGGGGAATCATGGTGAAAAACTGTTTTTT. Translated: CASSRGNHGEKLFF.